This T cell receptor (beta chain) was retrieved from a study of molecular identifiers for immune sequencing clone quantification. This clonotype was observed a few times. The antigen is unknown. The length of the CDR3 is 13 residues. Trimming removed 3 bases from V and 6 bases from J, with 13 bases in between. Germline V gives CDR1 SGHDT, CDR2 YYEEEE. Preparation methods for the bulk TCR libraries were those previously described, with listed TCR primers. TCRdb used MiXCR to reprocess the PCR reads, holding one entry per CDR3 protein. The data contain about half a million distinct CDR3 sequences, about 22% of them singletons. For naive CD8 T cells, sorting used the CD8+CD4-CCR7+CD45RA+ phenotype. Study-wide results and limits: The study reportedly detected spiked Jurkat TCR RNA from one cell among 990,000 or so naive cells.

The J gene is TRBJ2-7, the V gene TRBV5-6; D gene uncertain. The sequence was obtained from a human donor in good health. Some libraries in this study had Jurkat cell RNA spiked in. The specimen sequenced was naive CD8+ T cells from blood, with Jurkat cell RNA spiked in. As to subset: FACS-sorted CD8+CD4-CCR7+CD45RA+ naive T cells. As DNA, the CDR3 is TGTGCCAGCAGCTCATACCAAATTATCGAGCAGTACTTC. This gives the protein CASSSYQIIEQYF.